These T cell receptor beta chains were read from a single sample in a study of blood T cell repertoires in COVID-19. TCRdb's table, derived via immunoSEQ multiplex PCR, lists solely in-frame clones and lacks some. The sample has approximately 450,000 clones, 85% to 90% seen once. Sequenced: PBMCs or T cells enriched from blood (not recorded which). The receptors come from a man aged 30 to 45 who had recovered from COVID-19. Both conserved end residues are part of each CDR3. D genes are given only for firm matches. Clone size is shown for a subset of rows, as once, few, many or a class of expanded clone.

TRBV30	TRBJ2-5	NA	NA	CAWSGETGSWGTQYF	TGTGCCTGGAGTGGTGAAACAGGCTCGTGGGGGACCCAGTACTTC
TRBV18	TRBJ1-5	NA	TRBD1	CASSRLQGAEQPQHF	TGTGCCAGCTCACGTCTACAGGGGGCAGAACAGCCCCAGCATTTT
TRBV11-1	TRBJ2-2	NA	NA	CASSTTWDTGELFF	TGTGCCAGCAGCACTACATGGGACACCGGGGAGCTGTTTTTT
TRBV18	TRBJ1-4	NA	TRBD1	CASSRDRDEKLFF	TGTGCCAGCTCACGGGACAGGGATGAAAAACTGTTTTTT
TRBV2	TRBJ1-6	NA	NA	CASSVEAPLHF	TGTGCCAGCAGTGTAGAAGCACCCCTCCACTTT
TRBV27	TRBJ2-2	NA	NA	CASARAGELFF	TGTGCCAGCGCGAGGGCGGGGGAGCTGTTTTTT
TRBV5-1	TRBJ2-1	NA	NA	CASNLEGRGPNEQFF	TGCGCCAGCAATCTCGAGGGGCGGGGGCCCAATGAGCAGTTCTTC
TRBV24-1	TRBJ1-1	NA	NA	CATSDSRRTEFAEAFF	TGTGCCACCAGTGATTCTCGCCGGACAGAGTTCGCTGAAGCTTTCTTT
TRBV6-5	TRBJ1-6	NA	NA	CASSPQTSGAPLHF	TGTGCCAGCAGTCCCCAAACCAGCGGCGCACCCCTCCACTTT
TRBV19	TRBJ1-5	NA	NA	CASSSDSNSNQPQHF	TGTGCCAGTAGTAGTGACAGCAATAGCAATCAGCCCCAGCATTTT
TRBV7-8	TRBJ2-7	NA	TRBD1	CASSVPGGSAYEQYF	TGTGCCAGCAGCGTACCAGGGGGATCCGCCTACGAGCAGTACTTC
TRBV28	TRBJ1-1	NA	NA	CASSLFGQGLINTEAFF	TGTGCCAGCAGTTTATTTGGACAAGGATTAATTAACACTGAAGCTTTCTTT
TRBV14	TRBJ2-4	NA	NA	CASSHTDLNIQYF	TGTGCCAGCAGCCACACAGACCTAAACATTCAGTACTTC
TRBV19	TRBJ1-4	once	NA	CASKSQDPTEKLFF	TGTGCCAGTAAATCACAGGATCCGACTGAAAAACTGTTTTTT
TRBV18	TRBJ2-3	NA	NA	CASSPVPAGILYTDTQYF	TGTGCCAGCTCACCGGTTCCTGCAGGTATACTTTACACAGATACGCAGTATTTT
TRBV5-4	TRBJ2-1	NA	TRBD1	CASSSGGQGVIDEQFF	TGTGCCAGCAGCTCGGGGGGACAGGGTGTGATCGATGAGCAGTTCTTC
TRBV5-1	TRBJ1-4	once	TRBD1	CASSSNRGTNEKLFF	TGCGCCAGCAGCTCGAACAGGGGAACTAATGAAAAACTGTTTTTT
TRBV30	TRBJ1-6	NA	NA	CAWNLGPDSPLHF	TGTGCCTGGAATCTTGGTCCGGATTCACCCCTCCACTTT
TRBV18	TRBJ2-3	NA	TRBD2	CASSPRGSGITDTQYF	TGTGCCAGCTCACCACGTGGTAGCGGGATCACAGATACGCAGTATTTT
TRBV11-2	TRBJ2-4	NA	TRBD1	CASSSPGTGIAKNIQYF	TGTGCCAGCAGCTCACCCGGGACAGGGATTGCCAAAAACATTCAGTACTTC
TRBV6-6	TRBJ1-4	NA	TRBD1	CASSSSNRGSEKLFF	TGTGCCAGCAGTTCCTCGAACAGGGGGAGTGAAAAACTGTTTTTT
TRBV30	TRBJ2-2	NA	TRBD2	CAGGLAGRPPNTGELFF	TGTGCCGGGGGACTAGCGGGGCGACCTCCGAACACCGGGGAGCTGTTTTTT
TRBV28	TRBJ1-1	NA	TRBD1	CASSLPSRDRAEAFF	TGTGCCAGCAGTTTACCGTCCCGGGACAGGGCTGAAGCTTTCTTT
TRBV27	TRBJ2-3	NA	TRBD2	CASSFFTSGTYTDTQYF	TGTGCCAGCAGTTTTTTTACTAGCGGGACGTACACAGATACGCAGTATTTT
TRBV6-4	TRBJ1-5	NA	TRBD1	CANILTGEGQPQHF	TGTGCCAACATTTTGACAGGGGAAGGTCAGCCCCAGCATTTT
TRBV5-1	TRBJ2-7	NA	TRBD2	CASSSGLAGFNYEQYF	TGCGCCAGCAGCTCCGGACTAGCGGGATTTAACTACGAGCAGTACTTC
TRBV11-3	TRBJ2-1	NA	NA	CASSLGHPGSYNEQFF	TGTGCCAGCAGCTTAGGCCACCCGGGGTCCTACAATGAGCAGTTCTTC
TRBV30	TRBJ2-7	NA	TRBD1	CAWSVAIGTGSPYEQYF	TGTGCCTGGAGTGTAGCAATCGGGACAGGGTCCCCCTACGAGCAGTACTTC
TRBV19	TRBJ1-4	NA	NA	CASMGHGDEKLFF	TGTGCCAGTATGGGACACGGGGACGAAAAACTGTTTTTT
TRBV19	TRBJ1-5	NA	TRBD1	CASMDRGYQPQHF	TGTGCCAGCATGGACAGGGGATATCAGCCCCAGCATTTT
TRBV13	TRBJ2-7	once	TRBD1	CASSHRGQPHEQYF	TGTGCCAGCAGCCATCGGGGACAGCCCCACGAGCAGTACTTC
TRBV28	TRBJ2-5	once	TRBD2	CASSFGSGTSGSQTQYF	TGTGCCAGCAGTTTCGGTTCCGGGACTAGCGGGAGTCAGACCCAGTACTTC
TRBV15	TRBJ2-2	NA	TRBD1	CATSRAARQGGSGELFF	TGTGCCACCAGCAGGGCAGCCCGACAGGGTGGGTCCGGGGAGCTGTTTTTT
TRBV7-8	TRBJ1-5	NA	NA	CASSWGENQPQHF	TGTGCCAGCAGCTGGGGGGAGAATCAGCCCCAGCATTTT
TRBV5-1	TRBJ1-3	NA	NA	CASSLDWAGTIYF	TGCGCCAGCAGCTTGGATTGGGCTGGCACCATATATTTT
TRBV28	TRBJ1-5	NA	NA	CASSTSPPDRNQPQHF	TGTGCCAGCAGTACTTCCCCCCCGGACAGAAATCAGCCCCAGCATTTT
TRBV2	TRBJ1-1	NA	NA	CASKRDKYTEAFF	TGTGCCAGCAAGAGGGACAAATACACTGAAGCTTTCTTT
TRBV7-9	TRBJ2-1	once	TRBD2	CASSSAGGPDEQFF	TGTGCCAGCAGCTCAGCGGGAGGGCCGGATGAGCAGTTCTTC
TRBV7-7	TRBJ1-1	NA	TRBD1	CASSPGTGETEAFF	TGTGCCAGCAGCCCAGGGACAGGAGAAACTGAAGCTTTCTTT
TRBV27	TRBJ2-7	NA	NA	CASSLGTSYEQYF	TGTGCCAGCAGTTTGGGTACTAGCTACGAGCAGTACTTC
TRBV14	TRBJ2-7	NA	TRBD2	CASSQDRWGSGRTYEQYF	TGTGCCAGCAGCCAAGATCGCTGGGGGAGCGGGAGGACATACGAGCAGTACTTC
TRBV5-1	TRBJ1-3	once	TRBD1	CASSRGTGAGNTIYF	TGCGCCAGCAGCCGAGGGACAGGGGCTGGAAACACCATATATTTT
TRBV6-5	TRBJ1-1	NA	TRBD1	CASSYLQGAFGTEAFF	TGTGCCAGCAGTTACCTCCAGGGGGCCTTCGGCACTGAAGCTTTCTTT